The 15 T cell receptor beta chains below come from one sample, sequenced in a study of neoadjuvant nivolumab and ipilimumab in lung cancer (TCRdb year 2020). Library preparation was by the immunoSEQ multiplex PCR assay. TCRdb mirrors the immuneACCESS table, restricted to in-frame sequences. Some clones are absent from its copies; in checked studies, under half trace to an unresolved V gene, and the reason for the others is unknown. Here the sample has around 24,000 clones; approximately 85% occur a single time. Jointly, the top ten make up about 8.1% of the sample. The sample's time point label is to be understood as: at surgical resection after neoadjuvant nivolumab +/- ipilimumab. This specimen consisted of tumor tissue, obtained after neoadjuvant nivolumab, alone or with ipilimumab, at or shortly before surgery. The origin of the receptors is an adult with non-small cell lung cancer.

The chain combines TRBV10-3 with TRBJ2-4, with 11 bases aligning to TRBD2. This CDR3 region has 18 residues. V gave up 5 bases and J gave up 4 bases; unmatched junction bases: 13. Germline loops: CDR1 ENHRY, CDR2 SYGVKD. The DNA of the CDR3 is TGTGCCATCAGTAAGGGGGAGACTAGCGGGAACAGTAAAAACATTCAGTACTTC. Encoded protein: CAISKGETSGNSKNIQYF.

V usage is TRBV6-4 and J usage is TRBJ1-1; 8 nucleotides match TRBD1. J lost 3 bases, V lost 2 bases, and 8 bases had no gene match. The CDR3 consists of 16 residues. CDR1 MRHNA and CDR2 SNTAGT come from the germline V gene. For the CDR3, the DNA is TGTGCCAGCAGTGACCGGGGGACAGGTGGGGACACTGAAGCTTTCTTT. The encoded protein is CASSDRGTGGDTEAFF.

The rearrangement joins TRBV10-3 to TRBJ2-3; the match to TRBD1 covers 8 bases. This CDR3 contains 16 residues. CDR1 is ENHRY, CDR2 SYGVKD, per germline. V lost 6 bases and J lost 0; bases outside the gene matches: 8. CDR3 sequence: CAISQDRARSTDTQYF. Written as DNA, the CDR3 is TGTGCCATCAGCCAGGACAGGGCCCGAAGCACAGATACGCAGTATTTT.

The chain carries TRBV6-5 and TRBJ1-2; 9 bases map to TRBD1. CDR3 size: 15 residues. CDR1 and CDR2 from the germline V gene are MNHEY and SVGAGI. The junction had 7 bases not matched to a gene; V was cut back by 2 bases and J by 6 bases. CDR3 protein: CASSYRGTGGDGYTF. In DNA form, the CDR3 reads TGTGCCAGCAGTTACCGCGGAACAGGGGGCGATGGCTACACCTTC.

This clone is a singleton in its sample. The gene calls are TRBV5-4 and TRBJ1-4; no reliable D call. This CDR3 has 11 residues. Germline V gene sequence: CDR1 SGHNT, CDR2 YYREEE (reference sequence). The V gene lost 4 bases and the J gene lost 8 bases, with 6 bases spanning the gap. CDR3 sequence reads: CASSHTEKLFF. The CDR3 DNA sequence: TGTGCCAGCAGCCATACGGAAAAACTGTTTTTT.

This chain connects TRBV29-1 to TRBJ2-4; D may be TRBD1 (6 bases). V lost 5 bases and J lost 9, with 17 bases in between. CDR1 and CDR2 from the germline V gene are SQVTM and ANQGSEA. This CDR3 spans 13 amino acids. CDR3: CSVLPTGLSIQYF. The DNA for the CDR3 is TGCAGCGTTCTGCCCACAGGGTTGAGCATTCAGTACTTC.

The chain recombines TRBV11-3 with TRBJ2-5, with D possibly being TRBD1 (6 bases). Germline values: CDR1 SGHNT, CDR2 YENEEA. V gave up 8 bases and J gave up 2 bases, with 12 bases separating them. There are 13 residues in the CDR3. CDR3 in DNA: TGTGCCAGCGGATTACAGGGTCAAGAGACCCAGTACTTC. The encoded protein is CASGLQGQETQYF.

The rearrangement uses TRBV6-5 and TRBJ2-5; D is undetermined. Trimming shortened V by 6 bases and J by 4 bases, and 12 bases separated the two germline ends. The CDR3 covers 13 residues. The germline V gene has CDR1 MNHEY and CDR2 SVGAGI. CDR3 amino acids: CASSRSRRETQYF. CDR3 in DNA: TGTGCCAGCAGCCGGAGTCGAAGAGAGACCCAGTACTTC.

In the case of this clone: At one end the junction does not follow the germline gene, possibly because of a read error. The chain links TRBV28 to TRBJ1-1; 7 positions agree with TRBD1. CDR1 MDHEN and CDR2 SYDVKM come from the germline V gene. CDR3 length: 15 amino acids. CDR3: CASSLSFIGGDRGVF. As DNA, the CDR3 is TGTGCCAGCAGTTTAAGCTTTATAGGGGGCGATCGAGGAGTCTTT.

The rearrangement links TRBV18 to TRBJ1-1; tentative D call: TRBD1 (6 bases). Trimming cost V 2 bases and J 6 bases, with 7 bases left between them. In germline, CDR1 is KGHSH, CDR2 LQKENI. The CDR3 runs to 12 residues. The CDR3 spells CASSPDRSEAFF. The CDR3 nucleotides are TGTGCCAGCTCACCAGACAGGTCTGAAGCTTTCTTT.

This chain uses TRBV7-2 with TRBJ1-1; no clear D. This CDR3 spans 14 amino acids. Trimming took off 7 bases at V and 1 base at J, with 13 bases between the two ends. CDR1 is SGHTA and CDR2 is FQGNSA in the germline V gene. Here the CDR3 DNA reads TGTGCCAGCACCCACAGCCGGGGGAACACTGAAGCTTTCTTT. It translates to CASTHSRGNTEAFF.

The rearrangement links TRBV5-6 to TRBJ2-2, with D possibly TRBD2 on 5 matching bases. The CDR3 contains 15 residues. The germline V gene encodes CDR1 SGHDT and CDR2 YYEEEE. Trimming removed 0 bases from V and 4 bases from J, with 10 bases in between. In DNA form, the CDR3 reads TGTGCCAGCAGCTTGGGAGGGTATTTCACCGGGGAGCTGTTTTTT. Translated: CASSLGGYFTGELFF. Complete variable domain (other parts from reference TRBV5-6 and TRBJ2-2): DAGVTQSPTHLIKTRGQQVTLRCSPKSGHDTVSWYQQALGQGPQFIFQYYEEEERQRGNFPDRFSGHQFPNYSSELNVNALLLGDSALYLCASSLGGYFTGELFFGEGSRLTVL.

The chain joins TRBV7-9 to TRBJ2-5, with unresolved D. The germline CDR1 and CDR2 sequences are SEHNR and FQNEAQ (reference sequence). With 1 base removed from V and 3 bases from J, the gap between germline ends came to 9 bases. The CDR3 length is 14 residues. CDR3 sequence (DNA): TGTGCCAGCAGCTTAGGCACAGCAGAAGAGACCCAGTACTTC. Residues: CASSLGTAEETQYF.

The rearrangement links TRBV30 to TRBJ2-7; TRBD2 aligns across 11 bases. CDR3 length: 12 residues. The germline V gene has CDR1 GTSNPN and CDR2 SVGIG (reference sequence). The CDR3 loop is CALGLADYEQYF. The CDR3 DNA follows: TGTGCACTGGGACTAGCGGACTACGAGCAGTACTTC.

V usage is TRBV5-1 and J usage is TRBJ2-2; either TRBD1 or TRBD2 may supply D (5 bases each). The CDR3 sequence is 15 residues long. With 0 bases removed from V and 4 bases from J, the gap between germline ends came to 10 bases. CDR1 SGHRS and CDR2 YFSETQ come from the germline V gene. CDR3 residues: CASSLEPGTTGELFF. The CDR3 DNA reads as TGCGCCAGCAGCTTGGAGCCAGGGACCACCGGGGAGCTGTTTTTT.